A selection of T cell receptor beta chains follows, all from one sample in a study of blood T cell repertoires in COVID-19. Using immunoSEQ multiplex PCR, the repertoire was profiled, and TCRdb retains in-frame clones only, with some absent. The sample holds hundreds of thousands of clones, 70% to 90% seen once. The sample taken for sequencing was PBMCs or T cells enriched from blood (not recorded which). These receptors all stem from a woman aged 18-29 years who had been exposed to COVID-19. CDR3s include the opening cysteine and the closing phenylalanine or tryptophan. A D gene is named only where the DNA matches it firmly. Part of the rows lack a size; the others show once, few, many or a class for expanded clones.

cdr3_nt,cdr3_aa,v_call,d_call,j_call,clone_size
TGTGCCAGCAGCTTACGGAGGGGACAGCCCCAGCATTTT,CASSLRRGQPQHF,TRBV7-2,NA,TRBJ1-5,few
TGTGCCAGCAGCCGTAGCGGGGGAGGAGAGACCCAGTACTTC,CASSRSGGGETQYF,TRBV7-2,TRBD2,TRBJ2-5,NA
TGTGCCAGCAGCGTGGGACTAGCGGGGGGTCACTACAATGAGCAGTTCTTC,CASSVGLAGGHYNEQFF,TRBV5-4,TRBD2,TRBJ2-1,NA
TGCGCCAGCAGCTTGGGGTCCGGGGGCTCCTACGAGCAGTACTTC,CASSLGSGGSYEQYF,TRBV5-1,NA,TRBJ2-7,once
TGCGCCAGCAGCCAGGGGGCCTACGAGCAGTACTTC,CASSQGAYEQYF,TRBV5-1,TRBD1,TRBJ2-7,NA
TGTGCCAGCAGCCAAAGCGGGGGGGCCTACGAGCAGTACTTC,CASSQSGGAYEQYF,TRBV3-1/TRBV3-2,TRBD2,TRBJ2-7,NA
TGTGCCAGTAGTATTTTTGCAGTAGGGAGTCAGCCCCAGCATTTT,CASSIFAVGSQPQHF,TRBV19,NA,TRBJ1-5,NA
TGTGCCAGCAGCCCCGGGCGCTGGACTTTAGCGGCGCAATCGGATACGCAGTATTTT,CASSPGRWTLAAQSDTQYF,TRBV11-3,NA,TRBJ2-3,once
TGTGCCAGCAGTGATAGTCTGTTCAATCAGCCCCAGCATTTT,CASSDSLFNQPQHF,TRBV25-1,NA,TRBJ1-5,NA
TGTGCCAGCAGTGATCTCGAGGCCTACGAGCAGTACTTC,CASSDLEAYEQYF,TRBV6-1,NA,TRBJ2-7,NA
TGCAGTGAGAGCGCCTACAATGAGCAGTTCTTC,CSESAYNEQFF,TRBV20-1,NA,TRBJ2-1,NA
TGTGCCAGCAGTTACCACGGACAGGGGTGGGAGCAGTACTTC,CASSYHGQGWEQYF,TRBV6-2/TRBV6-3,TRBD1,TRBJ2-7,NA
TGTGCCAGCAGTTACCAGGGAAATGAGCAGTTCTTC,CASSYQGNEQFF,TRBV6-5,NA,TRBJ2-1,NA
TGTGCCAGTAGTTTCGACTGGGCGGGAAAGACCCAGTACTTC,CASSFDWAGKTQYF,TRBV19,NA,TRBJ2-5,once
TGTGCCAGAAGCGTGTCCGGGACTATCCTTTCCGGGGAGCTGTTTTTT,CARSVSGTILSGELFF,TRBV5-3,TRBD2,TRBJ2-2,NA
TGTGCCAGCAGCCAGACAGGAGCTTCCTACGAGCAGTACTTC,CASSQTGASYEQYF,TRBV3-1/TRBV3-2,NA,TRBJ2-7,NA
TGTGCCAGCAGCCCCAACAGGGGTAGCAATCAGCCCCAGCATTTT,CASSPNRGSNQPQHF,TRBV28,TRBD1,TRBJ1-5,NA
TGCAGCGTTCGGGACAGGGTAATCGAGCAGTACTTC,CSVRDRVIEQYF,TRBV29-1,TRBD1,TRBJ2-7,NA
TGTGCCAGCGGGAGACTAGCGGGGTACGAGCAGTACTTC,CASGRLAGYEQYF,TRBV28,TRBD2,TRBJ2-7,NA
TGTGCCAGCAGCCAGGGAGGGGCTAACTATGGCTACACCTTC,CASSQGGANYGYTF,TRBV3-1/TRBV3-2,NA,TRBJ1-2,NA
TGTGCCAGCAGCAAAACGCACGAGGGTTCACCCCTCCACTTT,CASSKTHEGSPLHF,TRBV5-6,NA,TRBJ1-6,NA
TGTGCCAGCAGCCATCCCCCGACAGGGGGCTACGAGCAGTACTTC,CASSHPPTGGYEQYF,TRBV7-6,TRBD1,TRBJ2-7,few
TGTGCCAGCTCACCATCGCTAGCGGGAGGAGATACGCAGTATTTT,CASSPSLAGGDTQYF,TRBV18,TRBD2,TRBJ2-3,NA
TGTGCCAGCTCACCCCAGGGGGCACGTGGCTACACCTTC,CASSPQGARGYTF,TRBV18,TRBD1,TRBJ1-2,NA
TGCGCCAGCAGCCAAGAAAAGTTCCGGGGACAGCAAGAGACCCAGTACTTC,CASSQEKFRGQQETQYF,TRBV4-3,TRBD1,TRBJ2-5,NA
TGTGCCAGCAGTTTAACCCTATACGAGCAGTACTTC,CASSLTLYEQYF,TRBV12-3/TRBV12-4,NA,TRBJ2-7,NA
TGTGCCAGCAGTAACACCCCGACGGGAGTTTGGGAGCAGTACTTC,CASSNTPTGVWEQYF,TRBV6-5,NA,TRBJ2-7,NA
TGCAGCGTCGGGACTCTGAACACCGGGGAGCTGTTTTTT,CSVGTLNTGELFF,TRBV29-1,NA,TRBJ2-2,few
TGCGCCAGCTGTGGACAACCAACGGACACTGAAGCTTTCTTT,CASCGQPTDTEAFF,TRBV5-1,NA,TRBJ1-1,NA
TGTGCCAGCAGCCGACAGGGGGTGAACACCGGGGAGCTGTTTTTT,CASSRQGVNTGELFF,TRBV3-1/TRBV3-2,TRBD1,TRBJ2-2,NA
TGTGCCAGCAGCTTAGCGGAGCTATTGACAGATACGCAGTATTTT,CASSLAELLTDTQYF,TRBV11-2,NA,TRBJ2-3,NA
TGCGCCAGCAGCTTCGGGACAGGCTCCTACGAGCAGTACTTC,CASSFGTGSYEQYF,TRBV5-1,TRBD1,TRBJ2-7,NA
TGCGCCAGCAGCCATGTGGGACAGGGGGGACTTATCTCCTACGAGCAGTACTTC,CASSHVGQGGLISYEQYF,TRBV4-1,TRBD1,TRBJ2-7,NA
TGTGCCAGCAGCCAAGTCTGGGCAGGGAACACCTACGAGCAGTACTTC,CASSQVWAGNTYEQYF,TRBV4-2,NA,TRBJ2-7,NA
TGTGCCAGTTGGGAGGGGACCACAGGGCCGGAAGCTTTCTTT,CASWEGTTGPEAFF,TRBV19,NA,TRBJ1-1,NA
TGCAGTGCTAGTGGGTCGGAGGTCGGGACAGGGGGCTACGAGCAGTACTTC,CSASGSEVGTGGYEQYF,TRBV20-1,TRBD1,TRBJ2-7,NA
TGCGCCAGCAGCTTGGCAGGGGGTAATTCACCCCTCCACTTT,CASSLAGGNSPLHF,TRBV5-1,TRBD1,TRBJ1-6,NA